This record covers a single T cell receptor beta chain. The sample holds many counts of this clonotype. Its antigen remains undetermined. No clone much larger than this one lies a single base away; base qualities are absent. In light of the paper, this sample's time point label describes: newly diagnosed GD, antithyroid drugs for less than 3 months. For both TCR sequencing and RNA sequencing, RNA was extracted from PBMCs in TRIzol. Graves' disease was diagnosed according to American Thyroid Association guidelines. Patients were recruited from an endocrinology department in Xi'an, China. From each patient, about 9.7 milliliters of peripheral blood was collected into an EDTA anticoagulant tube. Ficoll Paque Plus density gradient separation was used to isolate PBMCs, and no further T cell sorting was performed. An Agilent 2100 Bioanalyzer and agarose gel were used to assess RNA quality, and a NanoDrop 2000 was used to measure RNA concentration.

This specimen comes from a study of regulatory T cells in long-lasting Graves disease (dated by TCRdb to the early 2020s). Study-level background: In the newly diagnosed Graves' disease group, patients had been taking antithyroid drugs for less than 3 months. Persistent Graves' disease patients were compared with newly diagnosed Graves' disease patients by peripheral blood TCR sequencing and RNA sequencing. The study took place in China and was registered as a clinical trial. TCR sequencing covered around 13 persistent and some 20 newly diagnosed Graves' disease patients, around 33 samples in total.

Library construction relied on multiplex PCR. TCRdb shows the sequencer as Illumina HiSeq 4000. To build TCR beta libraries, CDR3 regions were amplified by Arm-PCR using iRepertoire HTBI primers. Gel purification was performed on PCR products prior to sequencing. Turning to the authors' computational methods: Gene usage analysis of CDR3 amino acid clonotypes used the roughly 60 TRBV and about 14 TRBJ segments found across samples. COPE and FqMerger were used to merge filtered high-quality paired reads into contigs. Contigs were aligned with BLAST to IMGT TRBV, TRBD and TRBJ reference genes, and CDR3 was defined per IMGT. Any clonotype with a frequency above 0.1% was classified as a highly expanded clone. Shannon entropy served as the measure of repertoire diversity, while the Gini coefficient captured V-J evenness. Public clonotypes were defined as clonotypes shared by more than one individual. TCRdb reworked the public reads: Q25 trimming with fastp, MiXCR clone assembly, productive beta chains retained. Under each unique CDR3 protein, matching rows form one entry showing the most common genes and DNA. The V and J calls shown here were made by TCRdb, not taken from the authors' results. This sample lists about 420,000 distinct CDR3 sequences; about 17% were detected once. The top ten clones comprise around 23% of the sample.

As encoded in the germline V gene, CDR1 is ENHRY while CDR2 is SYGVKD. The CDR3 numbers 14 residues from cysteine through phenylalanine. Only the CDR3 region is kept as DNA, spanning 42 bases read in frame from base 1. Deletion took 5 bases off V and 1 base off J, with a span of 11 bases between the germline ends. Paper-wide results and their limitations: Persistent patients shared more public clonotypes among themselves (fewer than 3,000) than newly diagnosed patients did (approximately 970). Only the TCR beta chain was sequenced and analyzed. As a limitation, the authors acknowledged that the small sample size may reduce accuracy. Lower TCR Shannon entropy and fewer highly expanded clones were observed in persistent Graves' disease patients than in newly diagnosed patients, which suggested clonal expansion. The study examined only peripheral blood because the primary lesion, thyroid tissue, could not be accessed. TRBV28, TRBJ1-2 and TRBJ2-5 were preferentially used in persistent disease, while TRBV20-1 and TRBJ2-1 were favored in newly diagnosed disease.

These data were likewise used in another study, on T cells in Graves' hyperthyroidism and ophthalmopathy. The second study's paper adds: A patient counted as having stable Graves' hyperthyroidism if no progression to ophthalmopathy occurred over 18 months of follow-up. Hyperthyroidism patients were newly diagnosed, with disease duration under 2 months, and aged 18 to 65 years. The study excluded patients with uncontrolled infections, other autoimmune diseases, pregnancy or lactation. Diagnoses relied on clinical symptoms, serum thyroxine and TRAb, thyroid ultrasound and orbital computed tomography. For the first round of RT-PCR on the TCR CDR3, the HTBI primer set was used together with the Qiagen OneStep RT-PCR kit. Most expanded thyroid clonotypes (frequency above 0.001) were also detected in blood, a finding suggesting that blood repertoires may reflect thyroid immune responses. A model built on a 13 V-J signature distinguished ophthalmopathy from stable hyperthyroidism, reaching 87.88% sensitivity and around 81% specificity in cross-validation and 80%/75% in testing. In validation, the model predicted progression to ophthalmopathy with over 60% sensitivity and about 73% specificity, a median of 6.5 months before onset. A discovery cohort of about a hundred patients, about 40 with Graves' ophthalmopathy and 57 with stable Graves' hyperthyroidism, was used to find distinguishing TCR V-J signatures. Whether ophthalmopathy could be predicted prospectively was tested in an independent validation cohort made up of about 18 hyperthyroidism patients plus 17 patients who later progressed to ophthalmopathy. The roughly 100 discovery patients were randomly split 7:3 into training and test sets. In about 6 Graves' hyperthyroidism patients, the study also compared T-cell repertoires from thyroid tissue with T-cell repertoires from blood. After blood sampling, hyperthyroidism patients were treated with methimazole at a starting dose of 30 mg daily, and ophthalmopathy patients were treated with high-dose intravenous methylprednisolone. Libraries were constructed in a second round of multiplex PCR, after which size selection and purification were performed. Sequencing of the libraries was done on an Illumina HiSeq2000 using paired-end 100 bp reads. SOAPnuke was used to process the raw data, throwing out any read that contained adapters or uncalled bases, had a mean Phred below 15, or lacked an exact constant-primer or identifier match. COPE v1.2.5 was used to merge high-quality paired reads, and clonotypes were defined as unique nucleotide sequences. Clonotypes were aligned to IMGT TRBV, TRBD and TRBJ reference segments using MiTCR v1.1. The analysis included only V-J combinations with a frequency above 0.0001, which together covered 99.2% of the repertoires. A TCS score was defined as the ratio of F50 (clonal expansion) to E x V (chaos), with BLOSUM62-based TCRdist applied between CDR3 peptides within each V-J. Welch's t-statistics and random forest reduced fewer than 600 V-J features to roughly 13, which were used in a naive Bayes classifier (R e1071). No statistical method was used to set the sample size in advance, and investigators knew the group allocation. The paper reports TCR Vbeta CDR3 sequencing of 130 to 150 peripheral blood samples: approximately 41 ophthalmopathy, roughly 80 hyperthyroidism and around 17 progressor patients.

In this chain, TRBV10-3 is recombined with TRBJ2-5; TRBD2 is possibly the D segment (6 matching bases). The source was peripheral blood mononuclear cells (PBMCs), collected at new diagnosis, from a patient treated with antithyroid drugs. This clonotype originated in a woman aged 18-29 years with Graves disease. Donor details come from another sample of the same person, matched by shared clones. The CDR3 in this case is CAISFGGSQETQYF. In nucleotide form, the sequence is TGTGCCATCAGTTTTGGGGGGAGCCAAGAGACCCAGTACTTC.